This T cell receptor beta chain was documented in a study of T cells in Graves' hyperthyroidism and ophthalmopathy. What was amplified from RNA transcripts were TCR beta CDR3 regions. Primed by the HTBI set, a first-round RT-PCR was run on the TCR CDR3. Using its own MiXCR run on the multiplex PCR reads, TCRdb lists one record per CDR3 protein. This table holds 300,000 or so distinct CDR3 sequences, 21% found once. This clonotype has only a few counts. Germline CDR1 and CDR2: KGHSH and LQKENI. V was shortened by 4 bases and J by 4 bases, with 23 bases between the two germline ends. The CDR3 has 18 amino acids.

The receptor's source is a woman between 50 and 59 years old with Graves' hyperthyroidism. The rearrangement joins TRBV18 to TRBJ1-3; D is unresolved. Sequenced sample: blood. CDR3 in DNA: TGTGCCAGCTCACGGGAGCAGGTTCTCCCGTGGCGAGGAAACACCATATATTTT. Its protein product is CASSREQVLPWRGNTIYF.